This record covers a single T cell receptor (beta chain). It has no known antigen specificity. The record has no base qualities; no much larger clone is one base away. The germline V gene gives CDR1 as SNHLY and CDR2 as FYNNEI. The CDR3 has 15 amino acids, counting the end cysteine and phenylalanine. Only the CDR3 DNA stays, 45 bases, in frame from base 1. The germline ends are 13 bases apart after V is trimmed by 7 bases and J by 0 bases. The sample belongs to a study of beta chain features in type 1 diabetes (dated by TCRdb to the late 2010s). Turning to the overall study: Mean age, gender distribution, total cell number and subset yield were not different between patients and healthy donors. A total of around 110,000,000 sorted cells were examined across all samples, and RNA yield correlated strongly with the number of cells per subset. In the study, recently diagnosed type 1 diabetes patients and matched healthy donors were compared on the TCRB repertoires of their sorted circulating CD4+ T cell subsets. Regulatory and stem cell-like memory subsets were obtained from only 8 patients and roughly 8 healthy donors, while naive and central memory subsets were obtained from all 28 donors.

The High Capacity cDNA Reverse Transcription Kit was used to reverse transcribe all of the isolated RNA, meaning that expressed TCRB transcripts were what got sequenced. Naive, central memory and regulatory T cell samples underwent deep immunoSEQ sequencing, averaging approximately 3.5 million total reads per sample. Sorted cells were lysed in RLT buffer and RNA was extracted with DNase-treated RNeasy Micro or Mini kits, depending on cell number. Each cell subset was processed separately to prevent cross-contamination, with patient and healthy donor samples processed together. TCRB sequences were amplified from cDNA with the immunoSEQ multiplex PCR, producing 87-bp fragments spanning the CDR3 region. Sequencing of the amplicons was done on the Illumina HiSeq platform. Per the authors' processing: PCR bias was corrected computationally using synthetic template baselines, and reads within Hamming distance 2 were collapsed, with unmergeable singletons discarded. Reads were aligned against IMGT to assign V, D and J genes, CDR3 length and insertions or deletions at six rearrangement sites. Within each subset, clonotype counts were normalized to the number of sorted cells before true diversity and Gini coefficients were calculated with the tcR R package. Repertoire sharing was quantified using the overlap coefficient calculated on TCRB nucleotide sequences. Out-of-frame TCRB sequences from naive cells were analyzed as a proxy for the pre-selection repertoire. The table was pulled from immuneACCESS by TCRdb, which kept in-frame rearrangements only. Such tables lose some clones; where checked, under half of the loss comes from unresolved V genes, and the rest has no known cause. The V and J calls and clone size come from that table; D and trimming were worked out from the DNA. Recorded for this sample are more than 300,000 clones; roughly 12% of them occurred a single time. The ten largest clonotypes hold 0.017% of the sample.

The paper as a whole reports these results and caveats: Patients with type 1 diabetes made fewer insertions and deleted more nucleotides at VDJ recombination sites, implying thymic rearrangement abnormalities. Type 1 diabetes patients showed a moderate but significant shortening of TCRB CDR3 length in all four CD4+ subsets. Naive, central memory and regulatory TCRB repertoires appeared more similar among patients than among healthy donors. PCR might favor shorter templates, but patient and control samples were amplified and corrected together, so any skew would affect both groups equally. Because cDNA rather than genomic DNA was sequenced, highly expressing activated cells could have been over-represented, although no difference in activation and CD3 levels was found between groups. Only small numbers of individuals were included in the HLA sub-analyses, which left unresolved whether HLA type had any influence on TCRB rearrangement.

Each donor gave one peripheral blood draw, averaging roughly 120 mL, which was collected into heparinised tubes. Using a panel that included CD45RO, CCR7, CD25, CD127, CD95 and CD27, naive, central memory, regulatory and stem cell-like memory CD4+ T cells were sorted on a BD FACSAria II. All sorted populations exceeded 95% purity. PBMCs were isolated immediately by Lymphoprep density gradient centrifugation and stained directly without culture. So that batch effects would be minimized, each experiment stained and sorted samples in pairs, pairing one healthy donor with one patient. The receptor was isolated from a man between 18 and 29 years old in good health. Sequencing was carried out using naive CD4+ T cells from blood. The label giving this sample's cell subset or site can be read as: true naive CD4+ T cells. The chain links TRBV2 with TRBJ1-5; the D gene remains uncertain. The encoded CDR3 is CASKRESHSNQPQHF. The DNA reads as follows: TGTGCCAGCAAGAGAGAGTCTCATAGCAATCAGCCCCAGCATTTT.